This TCR beta chain comes out of a study of human T cells and chemical hapten exposure. Study findings and constraints: PT1 expanded TCR counts correlated positively with patch test score.

CDR3 length: 12 residues. From germline, CDR1 is DFQATT and CDR2 SNEGSKA (reference sequence). After removal of 4 bases from V and 5 bases from J, the junction contained 3 bases not matched to a gene. Via MiXCR, TCRdb re-called the RACE reads, giving one row per CDR3 protein. The table shows fewer than 90,000 distinct CDR3 sequences, with 6.6% occurring only once. Time point indicated: patch test 2, 6 weeks after DPC sensitization. The treatment: therapeutic diphenylcyclopropenone sensitization with weekly scalp DPC. The table lists this clonotype with many counts. The antigen is undetermined. The sequenced sample was whole blood, obtained in connection with sensitization to the hapten diphenylcyclopropenone (DPC). This chain links TRBV20-1 with TRBJ2-5, with 8 positions matching TRBD2. The sequence was obtained from a woman under 40 with alopecia areata. Some clones in this sample may be carry-over from other donors' samples. The CDR3 reads CSAKTSDETQYF. CDR3 coding DNA: TGCAGTGCTAAGACTAGCGACGAGACCCAGTACTTC.